The 3 T cell receptor beta chains listed next were all sequenced from one sample in a study of T cell repertoires in cytomegalovirus infection. Their cognate antigens are unknown. TCRdb passed the reads through MiXCR, listing each CDR3 protein once. The table includes around 130,000 distinct CDR3 sequences, 20% to 30% detected once. The sequencing sample was made of PBMCs, sequenced either directly or after in vitro stimulation (not recorded which). The receptor source for this set is a human donor in good health (CMV status not recorded). Some clones in this sample may be carry-over from other donors' samples.

This clonotype came up many times. This chain joins TRBV7-2 and TRBJ1-1, with D perhaps matching TRBD1 (5 bases). Germline V CDR1 and CDR2: SGHTA, FQGNSA. The germline V and J ends were trimmed by 2 bases and 8 bases, with 15 bases remaining between them. This CDR3 contains 14 residues. DNA for the CDR3: TGTGCCAGCAGCTTATCTGGCCAGGGACTAGAAGCTTTCTTT. This translates into CASSLSGQGLEAFF.

This clonotype was counted at least ten times. The chain links TRBV7-2 to TRBJ2-7; 9 bases fit TRBD2. Germline lookup yields CDR1 SGHTA and CDR2 FQGNSA. The trim removed 5 bases at V and 4 bases at J, leaving 9 bases unmatched. This CDR3 has 15 residues. CDR3 sequence reads: CASSTNSGSTYEQYF. The CDR3 DNA is TGTGCCAGCAGCACAAATAGCGGGAGTACTTACGAGCAGTACTTC.

The J gene is TRBJ1-1, the V gene TRBV6-6; D uncertain. V was clipped by 5 bases and J by 2 bases, with 6 bases between them. CDR1 and CDR2 from the germline V gene are MNHNY and SVGAGI (reference sequence). The CDR3 runs to 12 residues. In DNA form, the CDR3 reads TGTGCCAGCAGTAAGGGAAACACTGAAGCTTTCTTT. Translating gives CASSKGNTEAFF.